This T cell receptor (beta chain) comes out of a study of blood T cell repertoires in COVID-19. Background on the study: Sites across the United States, Italy and Spain contributed samples from acute and convalescent COVID-19. In each case, the material was cDNA or gDNA derived from T cells, B-cell-depleted T cells, or PBMCs.

Trimming left V 7 bases short and J 7 bases short, with 13 bases between. The germline V gene encodes CDR1 LNHDA and CDR2 SQIVND (reference sequence). This CDR3 is 13 amino acids long. Profiled with immunoSEQ multiplex PCR; TCRdb holds only in-frame clones, not every one. The data contain around 42,000 clones, about 80% of them singletons. This receptor was identified in a woman aged 80 or over with acute or convalescent COVID-19. The genes are TRBV19 and TRBJ1-4, with D possibly matching TRBD1 (5 bases). The specimen was peripheral blood. The CDR3 reads CASKRRGSEKLFF. Written as DNA, the CDR3 is TGTGCCAGTAAACGAAGGGGTAGTGAAAAACTGTTTTTT.